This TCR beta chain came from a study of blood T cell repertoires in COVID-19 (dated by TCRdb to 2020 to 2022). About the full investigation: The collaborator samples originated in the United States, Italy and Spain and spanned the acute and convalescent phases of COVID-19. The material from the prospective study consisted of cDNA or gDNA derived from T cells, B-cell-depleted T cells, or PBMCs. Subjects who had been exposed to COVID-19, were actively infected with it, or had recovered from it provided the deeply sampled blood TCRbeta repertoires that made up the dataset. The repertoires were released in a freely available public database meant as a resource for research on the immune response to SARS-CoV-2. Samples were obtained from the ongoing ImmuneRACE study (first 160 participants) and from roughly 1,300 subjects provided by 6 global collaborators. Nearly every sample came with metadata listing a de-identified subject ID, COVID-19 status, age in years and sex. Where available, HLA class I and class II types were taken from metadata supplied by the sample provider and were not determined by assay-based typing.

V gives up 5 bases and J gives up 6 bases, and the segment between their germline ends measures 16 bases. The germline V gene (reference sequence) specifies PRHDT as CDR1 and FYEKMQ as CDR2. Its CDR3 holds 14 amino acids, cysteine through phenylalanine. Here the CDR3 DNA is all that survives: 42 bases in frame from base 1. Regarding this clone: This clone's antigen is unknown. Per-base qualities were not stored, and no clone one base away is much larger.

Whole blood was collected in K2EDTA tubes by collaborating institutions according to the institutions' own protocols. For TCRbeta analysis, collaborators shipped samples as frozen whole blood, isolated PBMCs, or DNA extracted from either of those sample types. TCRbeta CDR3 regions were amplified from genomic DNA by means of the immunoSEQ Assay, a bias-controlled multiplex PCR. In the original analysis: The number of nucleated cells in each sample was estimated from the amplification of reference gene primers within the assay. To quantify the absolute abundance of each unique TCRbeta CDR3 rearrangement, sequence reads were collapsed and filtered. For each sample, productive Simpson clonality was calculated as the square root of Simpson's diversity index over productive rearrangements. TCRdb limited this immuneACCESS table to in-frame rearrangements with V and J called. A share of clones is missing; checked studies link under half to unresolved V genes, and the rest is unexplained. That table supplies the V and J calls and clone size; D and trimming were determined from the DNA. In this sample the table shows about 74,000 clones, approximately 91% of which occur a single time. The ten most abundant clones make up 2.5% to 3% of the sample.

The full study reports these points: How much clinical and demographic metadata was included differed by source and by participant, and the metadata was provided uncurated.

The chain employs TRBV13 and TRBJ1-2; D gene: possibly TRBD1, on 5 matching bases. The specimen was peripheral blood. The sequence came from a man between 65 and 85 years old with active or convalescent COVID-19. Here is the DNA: TGTGCCAGCAGCCCGGGATGGGGGGACGATGGCTACACCTTC. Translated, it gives CASSPGWGDDGYTF.